This passage covers 8 T cell receptor beta chains from one sample sequenced in a study of blood T cell repertoires in COVID-19. Measured with immunoSEQ multiplex PCR; TCRdb has only the in-frame clones, and not every one. The sample lists about 100,000 clones; over 65% were seen once. The sequencing sample was made of peripheral blood. The receptors stem from a man aged 55-75 years with acute or convalescent COVID-19.

The genes are TRBV6-6 and TRBJ2-3; 8 bases align to TRBD1. The V and J ends lost 3 bases and 5 bases, in that order; junction bases with no gene match: 7. This CDR3 has 15 residues. Germline CDR1 and CDR2: MNHNY and SVGAGI (reference sequence). The CDR3 spells CASSYPGGGGDTQYF. CDR3 bases: TGTGCCAGCAGTTATCCAGGGGGCGGAGGAGATACGCAGTATTTT.

DNA of the CDR3: TGCGCCAGCAGCCAACTAACCGGGACTAGCGGGAGAATCGGGGAGCTGTTTTTT. It encodes CASSQLTGTSGRIGELFF. J is TRBJ2-2 and V is TRBV4-1; 14 bases align to TRBD2. Germline lookup yields CDR1 MGHRA and CDR2 YSYEKL. This CDR3 comprises 18 residues. Trimming at V came to 2 bases and at J to 7 bases, leaving 9 bases not matched to a gene.

This clone was found a few times. The chain uses TRBV7-2 and TRBJ2-5; 8 bases agree with TRBD1. CDR3 size: 13 residues. CDR1 is SGHTA, CDR2 FQGNSA, per germline. After removal of 1 base from V and 14 bases from J, the junction contained 9 bases not matched to a gene. CDR3 DNA: TGTGCCAGCAGCTTAGTGCCCCGACAGGGGCTTTACTTC. Translated: CASSLVPRQGLYF.

The chain joins TRBV5-1 to TRBJ2-2, with a tentative D call TRBD2 (6 bases). There are 15 residues in the CDR3. The V end was cut by 2 bases, the J end by 5 bases, with 13 bases between. The germline CDR1 and CDR2 sequences are SGHRS and YFSETQ. In DNA, the CDR3 is TGCGCCAGCAGCTTACTCGGGAGAGAGACCGGGGAGCTGTTTTTT. Translated, it gives CASSLLGRETGELFF.

The rearrangement joins TRBV2 to TRBJ2-5, with TRBD2 as a possible D gene (7 bases). Germline CDR1 is SNHLY and CDR2 is FYNNEI. CDR3 length equals 13 residues. Deletions cut 3 bases from V and 7 bases from J, with 12 bases between. CDR3 coding DNA: TGTGCCAGCAGTGATCTAGGGGGGGCGACCCAGTACTTC. This translates into CASSDLGGATQYF.

The V gene is TRBV7-8, the J gene TRBJ2-1; 9 nucleotides line up with TRBD2. Germline V CDR1 and CDR2: SGHVS, FQNEAQ. V lost 5 bases to trimming and J lost 1 base; unmatched junction nucleotides: 12. CDR3 length: 18 amino acids. The CDR3 coding sequence is TGTGCCAGCAGCCGCCGTAGGGGAACTAGCGGGTCCTACAATGAGCAGTTCTTC. The encoded protein is CASSRRRGTSGSYNEQFF.

The V call is TRBV15, the J call TRBJ1-5; D might be TRBD1 (6 bases). Trimming cost V 4 bases and J 6 bases, with 10 bases left between them. The CDR3 loop spans 13 amino acids. The germline CDR1 and CDR2 sequences are LNHNV and YYDKDF (reference sequence). Here the CDR3 reads CATSKGEGQPQHF. CDR3 nucleotide sequence: TGTGCCACCAGCAAGGGGGAGGGTCAGCCCCAGCATTTT.

The genes are TRBV24-1 and TRBJ2-5; TRBD2 matches at 14 bases. V was pared by 10 bases and J by 2 bases, with 8 bases of the junction left unmatched. Germline CDR1 KGHDR, CDR2 SFDVKD. The CDR3 runs 16 residues. CDR3 amino acids: CATGLAGGEDQETQYF. CDR3 sequence (DNA): TGTGCCACTGGACTAGCGGGAGGAGAGGATCAAGAGACCCAGTACTTC.